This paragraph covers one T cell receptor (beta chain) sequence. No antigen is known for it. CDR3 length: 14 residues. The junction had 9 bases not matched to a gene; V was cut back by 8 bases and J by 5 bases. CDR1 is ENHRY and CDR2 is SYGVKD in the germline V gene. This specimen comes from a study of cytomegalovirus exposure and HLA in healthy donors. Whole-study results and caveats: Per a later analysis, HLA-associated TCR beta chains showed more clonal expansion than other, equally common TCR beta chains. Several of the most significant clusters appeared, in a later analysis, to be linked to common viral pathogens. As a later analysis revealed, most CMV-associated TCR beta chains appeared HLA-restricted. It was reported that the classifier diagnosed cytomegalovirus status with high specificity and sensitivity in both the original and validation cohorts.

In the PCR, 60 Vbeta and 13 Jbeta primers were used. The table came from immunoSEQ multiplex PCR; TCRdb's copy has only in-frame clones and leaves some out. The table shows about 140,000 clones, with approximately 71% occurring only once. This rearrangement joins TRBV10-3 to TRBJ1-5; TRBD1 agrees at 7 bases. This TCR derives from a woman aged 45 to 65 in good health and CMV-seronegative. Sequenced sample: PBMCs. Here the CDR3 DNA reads TGTGCCATCCGCCCTGACAGGGTGGATCAGCCCCAGCATTTT. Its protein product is CAIRPDRVDQPQHF.